The rows below give T cell receptor beta chains drawn from one sample of a study of blood T cell repertoires in COVID-19. The protocol was immunoSEQ multiplex PCR, while the TCRdb copy is restricted to in-frame clones and leaves out a portion. The repertoire consists of 150,000 to 200,000 clones, with over 80% occurring once and the leading ten covering about 7.1%. Source material: peripheral blood. The receptors were sampled from a woman in her sixties or seventies with COVID-19, enrolled during active disease. The CDR3 runs from the conserved cysteine through the conserved F or W. Each record gives: CDR3 length, J gene, D gene, V gene, clone size, CDR3 protein, CDR3 DNA. The D gene is left open where the match is weak. For some rows the clone size is stated as once, few or many, or as a class when expanded; others skip it.

CDR3 length: 13
J gene: TRBJ2-6
D gene: .
V gene: TRBV12-3/TRBV12-4
clone size: .
CDR3 protein: CASSSSGANVLTF
CDR3 DNA: TGTGCCAGCAGCTCCTCTGGGGCCAACGTCCTGACTTTC

CDR3 length: 13
J gene: TRBJ2-2
D gene: .
V gene: TRBV28
clone size: .
CDR3 protein: CATPGGVSGELFF
CDR3 DNA: TGTGCCACCCCAGGAGGGGTTTCCGGGGAGCTGTTTTTT

CDR3 length: 17
J gene: TRBJ2-3
D gene: .
V gene: TRBV4-2
clone size: few
CDR3 protein: CASSPLVTGSSTDTQYF
CDR3 DNA: TGTGCCAGCAGCCCCCTAGTCACAGGGAGTAGCACAGATACGCAGTATTTT

CDR3 length: 16
J gene: TRBJ1-1
D gene: TRBD1
V gene: TRBV27
clone size: .
CDR3 protein: CASSSRQGLPNTEAFF
CDR3 DNA: TGTGCCAGCAGTTCCAGACAGGGTCTTCCGAACACTGAAGCTTTCTTT

CDR3 length: 14
J gene: TRBJ1-2
D gene: .
V gene: TRBV5-4
clone size: .
CDR3 protein: CASRRDPRNYGYTF
CDR3 DNA: TGTGCCAGCAGGCGGGACCCACGGAACTATGGCTACACCTTC

CDR3 length: 14
J gene: TRBJ2-5
D gene: .
V gene: TRBV7-2
clone size: once
CDR3 protein: CASSLIQVQETQYF
CDR3 DNA: TGTGCCAGCAGCTTAATCCAGGTCCAAGAGACCCAGTACTTC

CDR3 length: 14
J gene: TRBJ2-1
D gene: TRBD2
V gene: TRBV19
clone size: .
CDR3 protein: CASSTQGLAGYLVF
CDR3 DNA: TGTGCCAGTAGTACCCAGGGACTAGCGGGATACCTGGTCTTC

CDR3 length: 15
J gene: TRBJ1-3
D gene: .
V gene: TRBV2
clone size: .
CDR3 protein: CASRGRGSVGNTIYF
CDR3 DNA: TGTGCCAGCAGGGGAAGGGGCTCGGTGGGAAACACCATATATTTT

CDR3 length: 12
J gene: TRBJ1-2
D gene: .
V gene: TRBV29-1
clone size: .
CDR3 protein: CSVGGGDYGYTF
CDR3 DNA: TGCAGCGTTGGGGGAGGGGACTATGGCTACACCTTC

CDR3 length: 14
J gene: TRBJ1-2
D gene: .
V gene: TRBV7-3
clone size: .
CDR3 protein: CASSLTATAGGYTF
CDR3 DNA: TGTGCCAGCAGCTTAACCGCCACGGCCGGGGGCTACACCTTC

CDR3 length: 17
J gene: TRBJ2-1
D gene: .
V gene: TRBV9
clone size: .
CDR3 protein: CASSVGSGPVSYNEQFF
CDR3 DNA: TGTGCCAGCAGCGTAGGGAGCGGGCCAGTTTCCTACAATGAGCAGTTCTTC

CDR3 length: 16
J gene: TRBJ1-1
D gene: .
V gene: TRBV18
clone size: .
CDR3 protein: CASSPLRQEVGTEAFF
CDR3 DNA: TGTGCCAGCTCACCGCTGAGACAGGAGGTGGGCACTGAAGCTTTCTTT

CDR3 length: 15
J gene: TRBJ2-6
D gene: TRBD1
V gene: TRBV29-1
clone size: .
CDR3 protein: CSVEGQRSGANVLTF
CDR3 DNA: TGCAGCGTTGAGGGACAGCGCTCTGGGGCCAACGTCCTGACTTTC

CDR3 length: 15
J gene: TRBJ2-3
D gene: .
V gene: TRBV3-1/TRBV3-2
clone size: .
CDR3 protein: CASSQSSTGTDTQYF
CDR3 DNA: TGTGCCAGCAGCCAATCTTCTACCGGCACAGATACGCAGTATTTT

CDR3 length: 13
J gene: TRBJ2-7
D gene: TRBD1
V gene: TRBV24-1
clone size: .
CDR3 protein: CATSGQYSYEQYF
CDR3 DNA: TGTGCCACCTCGGGACAGTACTCCTACGAGCAGTACTTC

CDR3 length: 15
J gene: TRBJ2-3
D gene: TRBD1
V gene: TRBV7-9
clone size: .
CDR3 protein: CASSSGTGSTDTQYF
CDR3 DNA: TGTGCCAGCAGCTCGGGGACAGGCTCTACAGATACGCAGTATTTT

CDR3 length: 14
J gene: TRBJ1-1
D gene: TRBD1
V gene: TRBV7-9
clone size: .
CDR3 protein: CASSSTGTNTEAFF
CDR3 DNA: TGTGCCAGCAGCTCGACAGGGACGAACACTGAAGCTTTCTTT

CDR3 length: 15
J gene: TRBJ2-3
D gene: .
V gene: TRBV27
clone size: .
CDR3 protein: CASSSRARQTDTQYF
CDR3 DNA: TGTGCCAGCAGTTCGCGGGCTAGGCAGACAGATACGCAGTATTTT

CDR3 length: 18
J gene: TRBJ2-3
D gene: TRBD2
V gene: TRBV11-2
clone size: .
CDR3 protein: CASSARAAGGPLTDTQYF
CDR3 DNA: TGTGCCAGCAGCGCACGGGCGGCGGGAGGCCCCCTCACAGATACGCAGTATTTT

CDR3 length: 16
J gene: TRBJ2-2
D gene: .
V gene: TRBV11-2
clone size: .
CDR3 protein: CASSWAGRLGAGELFF
CDR3 DNA: TGTGCCAGCAGCTGGGCTGGGCGTCTTGGCGCCGGGGAGCTGTTTTTT

CDR3 length: 13
J gene: TRBJ2-1
D gene: TRBD1
V gene: TRBV30
clone size: .
CDR3 protein: CASSLSNRGEQFF
CDR3 DNA: TGTGCCTCGAGCCTGTCAAACAGGGGTGAGCAGTTCTTC

CDR3 length: 13
J gene: TRBJ2-2
D gene: .
V gene: TRBV2
clone size: .
CDR3 protein: CASTDGETGELFF
CDR3 DNA: TGTGCCAGCACGGATGGGGAGACCGGGGAGCTGTTTTTT

CDR3 length: 16
J gene: TRBJ1-1
D gene: TRBD1
V gene: TRBV3-1/TRBV3-2
clone size: few
CDR3 protein: CASSHLLGTGNTEAFF
CDR3 DNA: TGTGCCAGCAGCCATCTCCTGGGGACAGGGAACACTGAAGCTTTCTTT

CDR3 length: 13
J gene: TRBJ2-3
D gene: TRBD2
V gene: TRBV25-1
clone size: .
CDR3 protein: CASSRGGGDTQYF
CDR3 DNA: TGTGCCAGCAGTCGGGGGGGAGGAGATACGCAGTATTTT

CDR3 length: 11
J gene: TRBJ1-2
D gene: .
V gene: TRBV12-3/TRBV12-4
clone size: few
CDR3 protein: CASSLVQGYTF
CDR3 DNA: TGTGCCAGCAGTTTAGTCCAGGGCTACACCTTC

CDR3 length: 15
J gene: TRBJ1-4
D gene: .
V gene: TRBV6-5
clone size: .
CDR3 protein: CASLMGDNRNEKLFF
CDR3 DNA: TGTGCCTCCCTAATGGGGGACAACCGTAATGAAAAACTGTTTTTT

CDR3 length: 15
J gene: TRBJ1-5
D gene: .
V gene: TRBV6-2/TRBV6-3
clone size: .
CDR3 protein: CASSYSSGVSQPQHF
CDR3 DNA: TGTGCCAGCAGTTACTCATCAGGGGTGAGCCAGCCCCAGCATTTT

CDR3 length: 17
J gene: TRBJ2-2
D gene: .
V gene: TRBV7-2
clone size: .
CDR3 protein: CASSLSVDLTNTGELFF
CDR3 DNA: TGTGCCAGCAGCTTAAGCGTAGACCTTACGAACACCGGGGAGCTGTTTTTT

CDR3 length: 14
J gene: TRBJ2-7
D gene: TRBD1
V gene: TRBV29-1
clone size: .
CDR3 protein: CSVIDRGTFYEQYF
CDR3 DNA: TGCAGCGTGATTGACAGGGGAACGTTTTACGAGCAGTACTTC